Below are 26 T cell receptor beta chains sequenced from a single sample in a study of blood T cell repertoires in COVID-19. Assay: immunoSEQ multiplex PCR; the TCRdb copy retains only in-frame clones and omits some. The data show over 85,000 clones, roughly 80% seen once. Sample: peripheral blood. The source is a man in his sixties with active or convalescent COVID-19.

This clone has just one count. The rearrangement links TRBV5-1 to TRBJ1-3; no definite D call. Germline loops: CDR1 SGHRS, CDR2 YFSETQ. V shed 1 base and J shed 3 bases, with 14 bases lying between them. The CDR3 has 16 residues. The CDR3 DNA is TGCGCCAGCAGCTTGAGGGCGGGAGAGGTTGGAAACACCATATATTTT. Translation: CASSLRAGEVGNTIYF.

This chain uses TRBV28 with TRBJ1-3; D ambiguous. This CDR3 has 14 amino acids. Germline V gene sequence: CDR1 MDHEN, CDR2 SYDVKM. V was clipped by 7 bases and J by 0 bases, with 10 bases between them. In DNA form, the CDR3 reads TGTGCCAGCACCCTGAGAAGCTCTGGAAACACCATATATTTT. Protein: CASTLRSSGNTIYF.

The chain employs TRBV11-3 and TRBJ2-2; D remains unclear. V was cut by 3 bases and J by 3 bases, with 5 bases left in between. This CDR3 contains 13 residues. Germline CDR1 is SGHNT and CDR2 is YENEEA. This CDR3 reads CASSLSHTGELFF. The CDR3 nucleotides are TGTGCCAGCAGCTTGAGCCACACCGGGGAGCTGTTTTTT.

This clone has a handful of counts. This chain joins TRBV7-2 and TRBJ2-3; D perhaps matches TRBD2 (5 bases). CDR3 size: 13 residues. The ends were cut back, 1 base at V and 6 bases at J, with 8 bases in the middle. Germline CDR1 and CDR2: SGHTA and FQGNSA. The CDR3 is CASSLVLADTQYF. The CDR3 DNA reads TGTGCCAGCAGCTTAGTTCTAGCTGATACGCAGTATTTT.

CDR3 residues: CASRSRTANTEAFF. Written as DNA, the CDR3 is TGTGCCAGTAGAAGCCGGACAGCGAACACTGAAGCTTTCTTT. The chain carries TRBV19 and TRBJ1-1; the D gene is possibly TRBD1 (6 bases). The CDR3 loop spans 14 amino acids. V lost 6 bases and J lost 1, with 12 bases in between. Germline V lookup: CDR1 LNHDA, CDR2 SQIVND (reference sequence). The variable domain in full, with the rest retrieved from reference TRBV19 and TRBJ1-1, is DGGITQSPKYLFRKEGQNVTLSCEQNLNHDAMYWYRQDPGQGLRLIYYSQIVNDFQKGDIAEGYSVSREKKESFPLTVTSAQKNPTAFYLCASRSRTANTEAFFGQGTRLTVV.

CDR3 nucleotides: TGTGCCAGCAGTCCCTGGCAGGGTAGGGGCTACACCTTC. Encoded protein: CASSPWQGRGYTF. The V and J genes are TRBV27 and TRBJ1-2, with a tentative D call TRBD1 (5 bases). With 5 bases removed from V and 8 bases from J, the gap between germline ends came to 15 bases. The germline CDR1 and CDR2 sequences are MNHEY and SMNVEV (reference sequence). The CDR3 is made up of 13 amino acids.

This chain joins TRBV7-3 and TRBJ2-5; TRBD1 matches at 9 bases. The CDR3 runs to 14 residues. The V gene's germline CDR1 is SGHTA and CDR2 FQGTGA. V dropped 4 bases and J dropped 5; count of bases not matched to a gene: 5. The CDR3 sequence is CASSSNRGPETQYF. The CDR3 coding sequence is TGTGCCAGCAGCTCTAACAGGGGGCCGGAGACCCAGTACTTC.

This clone was observed a handful of times. This chain connects TRBV6-2 or TRBV6-3 to TRBJ1-4, with TRBD1 as a possible D gene (5 bases). Per germline, CDR1 MNHEY and CDR2 SVGEGT. V dropped 6 bases and J dropped 5 bases, with 16 bases sitting between them. The CDR3 has 15 amino acids. The CDR3 sequence is CASSHRLRGNEKLFF. The CDR3 DNA is TGTGCCAGCAGCCATCGCCTCCGGGGGAATGAAAAACTGTTTTTT.

The chain has TRBV6-5 and TRBJ1-4; D is ambiguous. Per the germline V gene, CDR1 is MNHEY and CDR2 is SVGAGI. The CDR3 sequence is 15 residues long. V lost 0 bases to trimming and J lost 3 bases, with 8 bases between them. As DNA, the CDR3 is TGTGCCAGCAGTTACTCCGGGGTATCTAATGAAAAACTGTTTTTT. This codes for CASSYSGVSNEKLFF.

The chain has TRBV28 and TRBJ2-1; 9 bases fit TRBD1. Germline CDR1 and CDR2: MDHEN and SYDVKM. With 6 bases clipped from V and 6 bases from J, the junction kept 6 bases outside the gene matches. CDR3 length: 14 amino acids. CDR3 in DNA: TGTGCCAGCAGCACTCGGGACAGGGTCAATGAGCAGTTCTTC. Amino acid sequence: CASSTRDRVNEQFF.

The CDR3 reads CSVPLLSPGANYGYTF. CDR3 nucleotides: TGCAGCGTTCCTCTTTTAAGTCCGGGAGCTAACTATGGCTACACCTTC. The chain employs TRBV29-1 and TRBJ1-2; no clear D. V was pared by 5 bases and J by 0 bases, with 19 bases between. Germline loops: CDR1 SQVTM, CDR2 ANQGSEA. This CDR3 has 16 residues.

Only a few counts were recorded for this clone. V gene TRBV15 combines with J gene TRBJ2-1; 11 nucleotides match TRBD1. Germline V lookup: CDR1 LNHNV, CDR2 YYDKDF (reference sequence). Trimming cost V 1 base and J 8 bases; bases outside gene matches: 13. This CDR3 comprises 18 residues. CDR3: CATSRGAFPGQGVDEQFF. The CDR3 DNA sequence: TGTGCCACCAGCAGAGGTGCTTTCCCGGGACAGGGGGTCGATGAGCAGTTCTTC.

The J gene is TRBJ1-2, the V gene TRBV20-1; D uncertain. This CDR3 has 11 residues. Per germline, CDR1 DFQATT and CDR2 SNEGSKA (reference sequence). V lost 5 bases, J lost 8 bases, and 12 bases lay in between. The CDR3 is CSAFLTGGYTF. CDR3 sequence (DNA): TGCAGTGCTTTCCTGACGGGGGGCTACACCTTC.

The chain links TRBV5-4 to TRBJ2-2; 12 bases fit TRBD2. Germline V CDR1 and CDR2: SGHNT, YYREEE (reference sequence). The junction had 5 bases not matched to a gene; V was cut back by 4 bases and J by 7 bases. The CDR3 is 15 amino acids. CDR3 bases: TGTGCCAGCAGCCCGGGGACTAGCGGGTTCGGGGAGCTGTTTTTT. This encodes CASSPGTSGFGELFF.

A single count supports this clone. The rearrangement joins TRBV14 to TRBJ1-2, with 9 bases matching TRBD1. The CDR3 has 15 amino acids. Germline V gives CDR1 SGHDN, CDR2 FVKESK. Trimming removed 2 bases from V and 5 bases from J; junction bases left unmatched: 6. The CDR3 DNA reads as TGTGCCAGCAGCCAACACGTAGGGACAGGGTATGGCTACACCTTC. Translating it yields CASSQHVGTGYGYTF.

The CDR3 protein is CASSLVEGASSNQPQHF. The CDR3 DNA follows: TGCGCCAGCAGCTTGGTGGAGGGGGCTTCTAGCAATCAGCCCCAGCATTTT. This chain connects TRBV5-1 to TRBJ1-5; 7 bases fit TRBD1. The CDR3 extends over 17 amino acids. CDR1 is SGHRS and CDR2 is YFSETQ in the germline V gene. After removal of 0 bases from V and 0 bases from J, the junction contained 6 bases not matched to a gene. Full variable domain (missing parts from reference TRBV5-1 and TRBJ1-5): KAGVTQTPRYLIKTRGQQVTLSCSPISGHRSVSWYQQTPGQGLQFLFEYFSETQRNKGNFPGRFSGRQFSNSRSEMNVSTLELGDSALYLCASSLVEGASSNQPQHFGDGTRLSIL.

The chain employs TRBV5-5 and TRBJ2-1; D not resolved. Trimming shortened V by 4 bases and J by 10 bases, and 9 bases separated the two germline ends. In germline, CDR1 is SGHKS, CDR2 YYEKEE (reference sequence). CDR3 length: 11 amino acids. The DNA for the CDR3 is TGTGCCAGCAGCCTACTCAACGAGCAGTTCTTC. It translates to CASSLLNEQFF.

The chain has TRBV18 and TRBJ2-3; D is perhaps TRBD1 (6 bases). Looked up from germline, CDR1 is KGHSH and CDR2 is LQKENI. The CDR3 is made up of 15 amino acids. Trimming took 3 bases from V and 1 from J, leaving 11 bases between them. The CDR3 DNA sequence: TGTGCCAGCTCACCCAGGGGAGTGGGCACAGATACGCAGTATTTT. Translation: CASSPRGVGTDTQYF.

The chain joins TRBV28 to TRBJ2-7, with TRBD2 matching over 8 bases. The J segment lost 2 bases and the V segment lost 7 bases, leaving 13 bases of the junction unmatched. CDR3 length: 16 amino acids. Germline values: CDR1 MDHEN, CDR2 SYDVKM. The CDR3 loop reads CASTSEWERGTYEQYF. The CDR3 coding sequence is TGTGCCAGCACTTCCGAATGGGAGCGGGGGACCTACGAGCAGTACTTC. The full variable domain, in which reference TRBV28 and TRBJ2-7 provide the parts outside the CDR3, is DVKVTQSSRYLVKRTGEKVFLECVQDMDHENMFWYRQDPGLGLRLIYFSYDVKMKEKGDIPEGYSVSREKKERFSLILESASTNQTSMYLCASTSEWERGTYEQYFGPGTRLTVT.

V and J are TRBV6-6 and TRBJ2-3, with D perhaps TRBD1 (6 bases). This CDR3 has 14 amino acids. CDR1 MNHNY and CDR2 SVGAGI come from the germline V gene (reference sequence). Trimming pared 8 bases from V and 6 bases from J, leaving 18 bases between. The DNA for the CDR3 is TGTGCCAGCCAAGGACAGAACAAAGGGGATACGCAGTATTTT. Protein: CASQGQNKGDTQYF.

V gene TRBV7-3 combines with J gene TRBJ1-2; D uncertain. The CDR3 is 12 amino acids. Germline V CDR1 and CDR2: SGHTA, FQGTGA. V was cut by 8 bases and J by 7 bases, with 14 bases left in between. CDR3 DNA sequence: TGTGCCAGCGGGCAAAAAACTGGTGGCTACACCTTC. It encodes CASGQKTGGYTF.

The CDR3 spells CASSARTGGNTIYF. The CDR3 DNA is TGTGCCAGCAGCGCCCGGACGGGAGGAAACACCATATATTTT. This chain connects TRBV9 to TRBJ1-3; no firm D call. Germline CDR1 SGDLS, CDR2 YYNGEE. This CDR3 is built from 14 residues. Trimming removed 3 bases from V and 4 bases from J, with 11 bases in between.

This chain uses TRBV2 with TRBJ1-3; 7 positions match TRBD1. The CDR3 length is 15 residues. After removal of 6 bases from V and 0 bases from J, the junction contained 5 bases not matched to a gene. CDR1 is SNHLY, CDR2 FYNNEI, per germline. In DNA, the CDR3 is TGTGCCAGCAGCGCGGACAGGATCTCTGGAAACACCATATATTTT. Amino acids: CASSADRISGNTIYF.

The J gene is TRBJ1-1, the V gene TRBV19; TRBD1 agrees at 11 bases. Germline V gene lookup returns CDR1 LNHDA and CDR2 SQIVND (reference sequence). With V trimmed by 7 bases and J by 5 bases, 12 bases remained unmatched. There are 16 residues in the CDR3. The CDR3 spells CASIGTGGSVRTEAFF. CDR3 coding DNA: TGTGCCAGTATCGGGACAGGGGGATCGGTACGTACTGAAGCTTTCTTT.

V usage is TRBV19 and J usage is TRBJ2-7; 11 nucleotides match TRBD2. The CDR3 is 15 residues long. V trimming: 1 base; J trimming: 5 bases; junction bases outside the gene matches: 4. The germline gives CDR1 LNHDA, CDR2 SQIVND (reference sequence). The CDR3 sequence: CASSIGLAGLHEQYV. The CDR3 DNA is TGTGCCAGTAGTATAGGACTAGCGGGGCTCCACGAGCAGTACGTC.

The CDR3 DNA reads as TGTGCCAGCAGCTTAGGCCGACAGACTGAAGCTTTCTTT. This encodes CASSLGRQTEAFF. The rearrangement uses TRBV11-2 and TRBJ1-1; maybe TRBD1 (5 bases). Germline CDR1 is SGHAT and CDR2 is FQNNGV. Trimming shortened V by 1 base and J by 5 bases, and 8 bases separated the two germline ends. This CDR3 contains 13 residues.